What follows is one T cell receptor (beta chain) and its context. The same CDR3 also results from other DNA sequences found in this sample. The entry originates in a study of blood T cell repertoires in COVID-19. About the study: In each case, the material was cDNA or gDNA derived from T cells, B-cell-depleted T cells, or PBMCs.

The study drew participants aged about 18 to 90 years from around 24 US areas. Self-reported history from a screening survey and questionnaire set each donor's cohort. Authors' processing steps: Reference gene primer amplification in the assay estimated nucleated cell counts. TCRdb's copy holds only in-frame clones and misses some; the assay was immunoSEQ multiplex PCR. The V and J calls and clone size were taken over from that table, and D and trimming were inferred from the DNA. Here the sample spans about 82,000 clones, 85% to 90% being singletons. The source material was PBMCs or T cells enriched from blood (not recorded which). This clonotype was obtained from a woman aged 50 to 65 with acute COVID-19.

CDR3 sequence: CASRGTATNEKLFF. CDR3 sequence (DNA): TGTGCCAGCAGAGGGACAGCAACTAATGAAAAACTGTTTTTT. This chain connects TRBV6-5 to TRBJ1-4; TRBD1 matches at 7 bases. CDR3 size: 14 residues. Germline V gene lookup returns CDR1 MNHEY and CDR2 SVGAGI. J gave up 0 bases and V 6 bases, and 1 base lay outside the gene matches.